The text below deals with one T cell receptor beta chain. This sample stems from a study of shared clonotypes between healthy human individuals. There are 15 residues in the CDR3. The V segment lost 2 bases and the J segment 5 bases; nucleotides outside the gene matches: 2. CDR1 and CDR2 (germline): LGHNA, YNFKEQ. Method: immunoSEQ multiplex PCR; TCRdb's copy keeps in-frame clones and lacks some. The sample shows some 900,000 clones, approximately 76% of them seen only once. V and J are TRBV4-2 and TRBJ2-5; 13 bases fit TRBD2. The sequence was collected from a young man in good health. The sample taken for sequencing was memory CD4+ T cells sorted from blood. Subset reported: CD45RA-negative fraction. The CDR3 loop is CASSQTSGGAETQYF. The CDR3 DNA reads TGTGCCAGCAGCCAAACTAGCGGGGGGGCGGAGACCCAGTACTTC.